This TCR beta chain was profiled in a study of T cells in women clearing cervical HPV infection. As for the study in general: Controls gave blood once infection was undetectable; cases at lesion identification.

Measured with immunoSEQ multiplex PCR; TCRdb has only the in-frame clones, and not every one. The table for this sample gives over 35,000 clones. Points on this clone: Its antigen is unknown. The read ends 3 residues early relative to the CDR3; the germline J gene fills the gap.

Prevalent HPV16 infections were excluded; only incident single HPV16 infections included. The study's findings and limits: CIN3+ cases had significantly higher TCR richness than controls; evenness did not differ. Timing of associations relative to infection is unclear; T-cell subsets were not isolated.

From germline, CDR1 is LNHDA and CDR2 SQIVND (reference sequence). This CDR3 has 16 residues. This clonotype originated in a woman aged 18-69 years with a cervical HPV16 infection that either progressed to CIN3+ or cleared (not recorded which). This chain links TRBV19 with TRBJ2-5, with D possibly being TRBD1 (7 bases). The specimen was blood buffy coat. The CDR3 loop reads CASSIAGAIGTDTQYF. The CDR3 bases that were read are TGTGCCAGTAGTATAGCGGGAGCGATAGGGACAGATACC. The whole variable domain, filled in from reference TRBV19 and TRBJ2-5, reads DGGITQSPKYLFRKEGQNVTLSCEQNLNHDAMYWYRQDPGQGLRLIYYSQIVNDFQKGDIAEGYSVSREKKESFPLTVTSAQKNPTAFYLCASSIAGAIGTDTQYFGPGTRLLVL.